The count of the clone carrying this TCR beta chain is one. Generated by immunoSEQ multiplex PCR, the TCRdb table keeps only in-frame clones and is missing some. The sample shows some 66,000 clones, roughly 90% of them seen only once. V gave up 4 bases and J gave up 0 bases; unmatched junction bases: 14. The V gene's germline CDR1 is SGHDN and CDR2 FVKESK. This CDR3 contains 18 residues. The sample belongs to a study of T cell changes during pregnancy in multiple sclerosis. The genes are TRBV14 and TRBJ1-1; TRBD1 agrees at 7 bases. The sequence came from a female donor with multiple sclerosis, enrolled in a pregnancy study. The sample here was CD8+ T cells from peripheral blood mononuclear cells, taken before pregnancy. The CDR3 protein is CASSPPGTVFLLNTEAFF. As DNA, the CDR3 is TGTGCCAGCAGCCCCCCCGGGACAGTTTTTTTATTGAACACTGAAGCTTTCTTT. The whole variable domain, filled in from reference TRBV14 and TRBJ1-1, reads EAGVTQFPSHSVIEKGQTVTLRCDPISGHDNLYWYRRVMGKEIKFLLHFVKESKQDESGMPNNRFLAERTGGTYSTLKVQPAELEDSGVYFCASSPPGTVFLLNTEAFFGQGTRLTVV.